This TCR beta chain was captured in a study of shared clonotypes between healthy human individuals (dated by TCRdb to about 2020). In the study overall: A couple of women and three men aged 18 to 49 years were included in the cohort. Per donor, three plates each were used for CD4 naive and CD4 memory, two for CD8 naive, and one for CD8 memory. Different laboratories and diverse techniques were used to prepare libraries and sequence TCR repertoires, to increase sequencing depth and limit assay-specific biases. Blood TCR repertoires of a handful of healthy adults were deeply sequenced to estimate repertoire size and the extent of clonotype sharing between individuals. Each donor's leukapheresis produced roughly between about 0.9 and 9.5 billion PBMCs. General study outcomes and caveats: Sampling was restricted to blood, and TCR repertoires in tissues likely differ from the TCR repertoires found in blood. The genetic and exposure-history diversity represented was limited by the small number of donors. Based on pairwise subsampling, the degree of clonotype sharing among donors was expected to be affected by sequencing depth. Compared with non-shared clonotypes, the clonotypes found in all four sorted-subset donors had higher generation probabilities. Estimated clonotype richness was generally larger for naive than for memory subsets. Rarefaction of sorted-subset datasets indicated incomplete sequencing despite the large sequencing depth. Sharing across several donors was observed for around 5% of naive CD4, about 4% of naive CD8, 2% to 2.5% of memory CD4, and roughly 0.4% of memory CD8 clonotypes.

TCR CDR3 regions were amplified from genomic DNA by multiplex PCR using the deep immunoSEQ assay. Genomic DNA extracted from each cell subset was distributed evenly over all wells of several immunoSEQ 96-well plates, and each plate served as one replicate. Each replicate PCR for sorted subsets received roughly 0.2 ug genomic DNA, equal to 30,000 or so T cell genomes. Purified libraries were measured with a Qubit 3.0 fluorometer, size-checked on a Bioanalyzer 2100, and measured again with the KAPA Library Quantification kit. A separate single-read 150-cycle Illumina NextSeq 550 flow cell was used to sequence each immunoSEQ 96-well plate. Concerning the study's data processing: The immunoSEQ output contained only junctional sequences without quality scores, so filtering could not match that applied to full-length reads. To assign V/J genes and CDR3, sequences were annotated against IMGT germline references using PyIR, a Python wrapper for IgBLAST v1.9. Reads with weak V/J assignments (E-value above 1e-6), missing CDR3, stop codons, out-of-frame junctions, or ambiguous translated residues were removed. V3J clonotypes were defined by identical inferred V gene, J gene, and CDR3 amino acid sequence. Percentage overlap between repertoires was calculated by dividing the number of shared unique clonotypes by the size of the smaller repertoire. Three approaches were used to assess repertoire richness: RTK rarefaction, the Chao1 estimator, and Recon v2.1 estimates of unobserved clonotypes. Generation probabilities were computed with OLGA for all TCRbeta clonotypes obtained by the gDNA method from several donors. TCRdb limited this immuneACCESS table to in-frame rearrangements with V and J called. A share of clones is missing; checked studies link under half to unresolved V genes, and the rest is unexplained. V, J and clone size are those of that table, while D and trimming were read from the DNA. Recorded for this sample are under 2.5 million clones; 85% to 95% of them occurred a single time. More than 0.35% of the sample belongs to the ten largest clones.

Healthy HIV-negative adults with no recently reported acute infections or vaccinations were included as donors. All donors were Caucasian adults living in Nashville, Tennessee, USA. Magnetic negative selection was used to enrich CD4+ T cells, after which naive cells were positively selected on CD45RA and the negative fraction became the memory subset. Blood was collected by leukapheresis, and PBMCs were isolated by Ficoll-Histopaque density gradient centrifugation and then cryopreserved in liquid nitrogen vapor phase. Analytical flow cytometry was used to check the purity and quantity of each magnetically sorted T cell population. Each sorted fraction had its genomic DNA isolated and then quantified by UV absorbance on a Nanodrop 2000c. At the junction V is shortened by 2 bases and J by 4 bases, with 12 bases in between. The CDR3 holds 15 amino acids from the cysteine to the phenylalanine. Only the CDR3 portion is preserved as DNA: 45 bases, with reading frame beginning at the first base. For CDR1 and CDR2, the germline V gene lists MDHEN and SYDVKM.

Notes on this clone: Its antigen specificity is not known. No per-base quality is available; no much larger clone lies one base away.

The sample consisted of naive CD4+ T cells from PBMCs. The cell subset or site label corresponds to: CD45RA+ positively selected. This sequence was found in a man between 18 and 29 years old in good health. Some clones in this sample may be carry-over from other donors' samples. The sequence links TRBV28 to TRBJ2-1; a tentative D call is TRBD2 (6 bases match). In nucleotide form, the sequence is TGTGCCAGCAGTTTAGCGGAGGGCCTTTACAATGAGCAGTTCTTC. Translated, it reads CASSLAEGLYNEQFF.